This section outlines one TCR beta chain sequence together with its context. This sample is part of a study of T cell responses to AZD1222 COVID-19 vaccine. Study-level information: Samples with a second dose at about 4 or about 12 weeks were pooled together.

Produced via immunoSEQ multiplex PCR; TCRdb's table is partial and in-frame only. The table has about 100,000 clones, around 94% seen once. The sample in question was peripheral blood, obtained on day 0 of AZD1222 vaccination. The clonotype comes from an adult in good health.

The CDR3 loop is CASSLNTEAFF. The CDR3 nucleotides read TGTGCCAGCTCACTGAACACTGAAGCTTTCTTT. This chain uses TRBV5-8 with TRBJ1-1; no clear D. V lost 7 bases and J lost 0, with 4 bases in between. Germline values: CDR1 SGHTS, CDR2 YDEGEE. The CDR3 spans 11 residues.